This is a list of T cell receptor beta chains from one sample in a study of naive and memory T cell subsets. TCRdb used MiXCR to reprocess the UMI-ligation and nested PCR reads, holding one entry per CDR3 protein. The data show about 85,000 distinct CDR3 sequences, with around 13% seen just once and 0.75% to 0.95% held by the top ten. The sample consisted of central memory CD4+ T cells from blood. The receptors shown here come from a human donor in good health. Each CDR3 is given with its conserved first and last residue. The order of the fields is clone size, V gene, D gene, J gene, CDR3 protein, CDR3 DNA. The D gene is left open where the match is weak. Size values are once, few and many counts, or a class for expanded clones, and some rows have none.

-	TRBV14	-	TRBJ2-2	CASSQQPNTGELFF	TGTGCCAGCAGCCAGCAACCGAACACCGGGGAGCTGTTTTTT
-	TRBV28	-	TRBJ1-2	CASSLPGFYGYTF	TGTGCCAGCAGTTTACCAGGGTTCTATGGCTACACCTTC
few	TRBV7-4	TRBD2	TRBJ2-3	CASSFGGGGPTDTQYF	TGTGCCAGCAGCTTTGGGGGGGGAGGCCCCACAGATACGCAGTATTTT
many	TRBV2	TRBD2	TRBJ2-3	CASSVGGRENTQYF	TGTGCCAGCAGTGTAGGTGGGAGGGAGAATACGCAGTATTTT
-	TRBV2	TRBD2	TRBJ2-1	CASSSGRADYNEQFF	TGTGCCAGCAGCAGCGGGAGGGCGGACTACAATGAGCAGTTCTTC
-	TRBV7-2	TRBD2	TRBJ2-3	CASSLGLAGATDTQYF	TGTGCCAGCAGCTTAGGGCTAGCGGGAGCCACAGATACGCAGTATTTT
many	TRBV29-1	-	TRBJ2-1	CSVEDTEQFF	TGCAGCGTTGAGGACACTGAGCAGTTCTTC
many	TRBV20-1	-	TRBJ2-7	CSATLRGAPYEQYF	TGCAGTGCTACGTTGAGGGGTGCCCCCTACGAGCAGTACTTC
-	TRBV5-1	-	TRBJ1-1	CASSGAGSLNTEAFF	TGCGCCAGCAGCGGCGCCGGGAGCTTGAACACTGAAGCTTTCTTT
few	TRBV5-4	-	TRBJ1-1	CASSLVDTEAFF	TGTGCCAGCAGCTTGGTTGACACTGAAGCTTTCTTT
-	TRBV27	TRBD1	TRBJ2-6	CASSPRPGQLSGANVLTF	TGTGCCAGCAGTCCAAGACCGGGACAGCTTTCTGGGGCCAACGTCCTGACTTTC